This TCR beta chain was found in a study of cytomegalovirus exposure and HLA in healthy donors. Study as a whole: Prior work identified some 120 million unique TCR beta sequences in roughly 190 million T cells. Study-level results: A later analysis linked a missense variant in DCLRE1C to the trimming of TCR beta V and J genes. TRBV6-2, TRBV6-3 and some other V segments were excluded as indistinguishable.

PCR employed 60 Vbeta and 13 Jbeta primers. Some clones are missing from TCRdb's copy, which holds only in-frame ones; the method was immunoSEQ multiplex PCR. This sample has about 140,000 clones, with around four fifths found just once. Trimming took off 7 bases at V and 3 bases at J, with 7 bases between the two ends. The CDR3 runs 12 residues. In germline, CDR1 is MDHEN, CDR2 SYDVKM. Among the donors, all were healthy bone marrow donors. Concerning this clone: Its antigen is currently unknown.

Sequencing input: PBMCs. This sequence originates from a woman aged 40 to 50 in good health and CMV-seronegative. The chain carries TRBV28 and TRBJ1-5; D is ambiguous. The CDR3 bases are TGTGCCAGCATATCGGTCAATCAGCCCCAGCATTTT. As protein: CASISVNQPQHF.